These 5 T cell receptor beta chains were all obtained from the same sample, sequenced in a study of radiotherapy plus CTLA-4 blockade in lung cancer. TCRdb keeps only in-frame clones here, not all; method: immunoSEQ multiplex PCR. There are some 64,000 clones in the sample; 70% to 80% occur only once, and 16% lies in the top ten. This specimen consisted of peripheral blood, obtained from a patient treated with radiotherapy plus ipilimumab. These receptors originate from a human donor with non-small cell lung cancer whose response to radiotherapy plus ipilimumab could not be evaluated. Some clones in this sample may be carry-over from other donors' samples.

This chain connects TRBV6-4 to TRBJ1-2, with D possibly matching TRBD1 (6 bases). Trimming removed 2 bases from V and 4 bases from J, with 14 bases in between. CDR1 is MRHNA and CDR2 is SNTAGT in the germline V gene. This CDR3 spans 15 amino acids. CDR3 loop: CASSDAGAHGYGYTF. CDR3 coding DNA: TGTGCCAGCAGTGACGCGGGGGCGCATGGCTATGGCTACACCTTC.

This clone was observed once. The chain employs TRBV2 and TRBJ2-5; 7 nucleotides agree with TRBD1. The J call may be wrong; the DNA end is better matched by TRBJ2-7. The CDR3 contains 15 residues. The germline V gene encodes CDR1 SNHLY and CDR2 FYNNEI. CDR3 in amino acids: CASSERTGRTYEQYF. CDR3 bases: TGTGCCAGCAGTGAAAGGACAGGCCGTACCTACGAGCAGTACTTC.

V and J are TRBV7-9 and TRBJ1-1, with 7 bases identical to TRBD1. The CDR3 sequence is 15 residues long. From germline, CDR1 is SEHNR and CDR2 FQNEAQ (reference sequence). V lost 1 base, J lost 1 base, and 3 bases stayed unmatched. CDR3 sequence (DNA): TGTGCCAGCAGCTTAGTGGGACAGCCGAACACTGAAGCTTTCTTT. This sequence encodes CASSLVGQPNTEAFF.

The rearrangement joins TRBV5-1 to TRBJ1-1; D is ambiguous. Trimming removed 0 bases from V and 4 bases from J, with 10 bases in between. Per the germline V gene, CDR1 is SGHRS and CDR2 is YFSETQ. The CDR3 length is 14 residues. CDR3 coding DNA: TGCGCCAGCAGCTTGGAGAGTGAAGTCACTGAAGCTTTCTTT. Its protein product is CASSLESEVTEAFF.

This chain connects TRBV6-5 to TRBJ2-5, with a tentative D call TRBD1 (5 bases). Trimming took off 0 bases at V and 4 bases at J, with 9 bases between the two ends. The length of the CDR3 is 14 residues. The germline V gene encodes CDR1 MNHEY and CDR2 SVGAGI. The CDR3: CASSYSKGRETQYF. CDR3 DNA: TGTGCCAGCAGTTACTCGAAGGGGCGAGAGACCCAGTACTTC.